These T cell receptor beta chains were read from a single sample in a study of blood T cells in healthy people across ages. TCRdb analysed the 5' RACE reads with MiXCR anew, one entry per CDR3 protein. The data show approximately 780,000 distinct CDR3 sequences, roughly 25% seen once. A further study also used this sample, focusing on T cells of mothers and their children.

The sequencing sample was made of blood. The receptors originated from a boy younger than 18 in good health. Both conserved end residues are part of each CDR3. D genes are given only for firm matches. Part of the rows lack a size; the others show once, few, many or a class for expanded clones.

-	TRBV6-5	few	TRBJ2-5	TGTGCCAGCAAGAAGTCAGGGGAAGAGACCCAATACTTC	CASKKSGEETQYF
-	TRBV20-1	once	TRBJ2-5	TGCAGTGCTAGTCCGCTTAGACCAGGGGAAGGACAAGAGACCCAGTACTTC	CSASPLRPGEGQETQYF
-	TRBV5-5	-	TRBJ1-2	TGTGCCAGCAGCTTGAACTGGTACCCTTCGGCAAACTATGGCTACACCTTC	CASSLNWYPSANYGYTF
-	TRBV20-1	once	TRBJ1-6	TGCAGTGCTAGAGTTGGGACGCCCTCGACCCTCCACTTT	CSARVGTPSTLHF
-	TRBV20-1	few	TRBJ1-1	TGCAGTGCTCGCCCCGGGACAAGGAACACTGAAGCTTTCTTT	CSARPGTRNTEAFF
TRBD2	TRBV11-2	few	TRBJ2-5	TGTGCCAGCAGCGCCTGGGTAGCGGGGGCGATCGGAGAGACCCAGTACTTC	CASSAWVAGAIGETQYF
TRBD2	TRBV3-1	few	TRBJ2-7	TGTGCCAGCAGCCAAGATGGGAGAGCTAGCGGCTCCTACGAGCAGTACTTC	CASSQDGRASGSYEQYF
-	TRBV7-8	-	TRBJ1-4	TGTGCCAGCAGCCTTTCTCATAATGAAAAACTGTTTTTT	CASSLSHNEKLFF
-	TRBV6-2/TRBV6-3	few	TRBJ1-5	TGTGCCAGCAGTCAAACTCGGAATCAGCCCCAGCATTTT	CASSQTRNQPQHF
TRBD1	TRBV6-1	-	TRBJ2-3	TGTGCCAGCAAGCCGGGACAGGGGCGAAGCACAGATACGCAGTATTTT	CASKPGQGRSTDTQYF
TRBD1	TRBV2	-	TRBJ2-2	TGTGCCAGACTCCGGGACAGGGGGTCCGGGGAGCTGTTTTTT	CARLRDRGSGELFF
-	TRBV5-8	once	TRBJ1-1	TGTGCCAGCAAACAGGGTCCTGAAGCTTTCTTT	CASKQGPEAFF
-	TRBV5-6	few	TRBJ1-1	TGTGCCAGCAGCAAGGGAACGAACACTGAAGCTTTCTTT	CASSKGTNTEAFF
-	TRBV10-3	-	TRBJ1-2	TGTGCCATCAGTGAGTCGCCAGGGGCCCCCGGTGGCTACACCTTC	CAISESPGAPGGYTF
-	TRBV5-1	once	TRBJ1-4	TGCGCCAGCAGCCTGGGACTTCGGGCAACTAATGAAAAACTGGTTTTT	CASSLGLRATNEKLVF
TRBD1	TRBV7-8	-	TRBJ1-2	TGTGCCAGCAGCTTAGAGACAGGGGCCCACTATGGCTACACCTTC	CASSLETGAHYGYTF
-	TRBV5-1	-	TRBJ2-7	TGCGCCAGCAGCTTGGGGGCAGGGTCGGGAGAGCAGTACTTC	CASSLGAGSGEQYF
-	TRBV4-1	-	TRBJ2-7	TGCGCCAGCGGCCAGTTGGGACTCGGAGTCGAGCAGTACTTC	CASGQLGLGVEQYF
-	TRBV7-2	-	TRBJ2-5	TGTGCCAGCAGCTTATGGGGAACAGGGGGGGTAGAGACCCAGTACTTC	CASSLWGTGGVETQYF
TRBD2	TRBV7-3	-	TRBJ2-1	TGTGCCAGCAGCATGGGACTAGCGGGGGAGGGTGAGCAGTTCTTC	CASSMGLAGEGEQFF
TRBD2	TRBV12-3/TRBV12-4	few	TRBJ2-1	TGTGCCAGCAGAACGGATTCGGGACTAGCGGGATACAATGAGCAGTTCTTC	CASRTDSGLAGYNEQFF
-	TRBV29-1	-	TRBJ2-1	TGCAGCGTCGTCCTTGGGGGGACTGAGCAGTTCTTC	CSVVLGGTEQFF
-	TRBV29-1	few	TRBJ1-1	TGCAGCGTCCAGACGGTAGGAAACACTGAAGCTTTCTTT	CSVQTVGNTEAFF
TRBD2	TRBV9	-	TRBJ2-7	TGTGCCAGCAGCGGGGGGACTAGCGGGGATCTCTACGAGCAGTACTTC	CASSGGTSGDLYEQYF
-	TRBV18	many	TRBJ2-3	TGTGCCAGCTCACCGACCGGGGGCACAGATACGCAGTATTTT	CASSPTGGTDTQYF
-	TRBV11-2	-	TRBJ1-1	TGTGCCAGCAGCCCAGGATTTCAAGGGGGGAACACTGAAGCTTTCTTT	CASSPGFQGGNTEAFF
-	TRBV5-1	few	TRBJ2-7	TGCGCCAGCAGCTTAGCTGATTCCGCGTGGGAGCAGTACTTC	CASSLADSAWEQYF
-	TRBV5-1	many	TRBJ2-5	TGCGCCAGCAGCTTCTTGGCCGGGGGGCCAGGAGAGACCCAGTACTTC	CASSFLAGGPGETQYF
TRBD1	TRBV20-1	-	TRBJ2-5	TGCAGTGCTAGAGATCCCGCCTTGAGGGACAGGGTGAGGGAGACCCAGTACTTC	CSARDPALRDRVRETQYF
-	TRBV2	-	TRBJ2-5	TGTGCCGGCAGTGACCTACAGAGTGAGGAGACCCAGTACTTC	CAGSDLQSEETQYF
-	TRBV12-3/TRBV12-4	few	TRBJ1-3	TGTGCCAGCAGTTTCGGCAGGCCTATCTCTGGAAACACCATATATTTT	CASSFGRPISGNTIYF
TRBD1	TRBV18	few	TRBJ1-2	TGTGCCAGCTCACCAAGCACAGGGGTGAACTATGGCTACACCTTC	CASSPSTGVNYGYTF
-	TRBV28	-	TRBJ2-7	TGTGCCAGCAAAGACCCCCTAGTCGTCCACGAGCAGTACTTC	CASKDPLVVHEQYF
-	TRBV2	-	TRBJ1-2	TGTGCCAGCAGACCCTTCAGGTTTAACTATGGCTACACCTTC	CASRPFRFNYGYTF
-	TRBV2	-	TRBJ2-3	TGTGCCAGCATGGGTCAGGAAGATTACACAGATACGCAGTATTTT	CASMGQEDYTDTQYF
-	TRBV29-1	few	TRBJ2-5	TGCAGCGTTGATTACGAACGTGGGACCCAGTACTTC	CSVDYERGTQYF
-	TRBV12-3/TRBV12-4	-	TRBJ2-2	TGTGCCAGCAGCCACCGCAGGGAGCTGTTTTTT	CASSHRRELFF
-	TRBV4-2	-	TRBJ2-3	TGTGCCAGCAGCCAGTCGACTGGCTACACAGATACGCAGTATTTT	CASSQSTGYTDTQYF
-	TRBV29-1	few	TRBJ2-3	TGCAGCGTTGAAGATAGGGGTGGGAGCACAGATACGCAGTATTTT	CSVEDRGGSTDTQYF
-	TRBV9	-	TRBJ2-7	TGTGCCAGCAGCGTAGCTTTGCCCAGGACTGGGGGGCAGTACTTC	CASSVALPRTGGQYF
-	TRBV10-3	-	TRBJ2-5	TGTGCCACCAGTGAGTCGGACGGGGTTGAGACCCAGTACTTC	CATSESDGVETQYF
-	TRBV6-9	-	TRBJ1-2	TGTGCCAGCGAAGGGGGGGGGTATGGCTACACCTTC	CASEGGGYGYTF
-	TRBV7-6	once	TRBJ2-7	TGTGCCAGCAGCTTAGAAGTAGGGTCAGACGAGCAGTACTTC	CASSLEVGSDEQYF
TRBD2	TRBV20-1	-	TRBJ2-5	TGCAGTGCCGGGACTAGCGGGGGAGAGACCCAGTACTTC	CSAGTSGGETQYF
-	TRBV3-1	few	TRBJ2-5	TGTGCCAGCAGCCAAGGCGCGGTGGGGCCAAAGACCCAGTACTTC	CASSQGAVGPKTQYF
-	TRBV19	few	TRBJ1-1	TGTGCCAGTAGTATACTCGGGGGCACTGAAGCTTTCTTT	CASSILGGTEAFF
-	TRBV5-1	few	TRBJ1-2	TGCGCCAGCACGATAGGGGTGAGCTATGGCTACACCTTC	CASTIGVSYGYTF
-	TRBV19	-	TRBJ1-1	TGTGCCATCAAGGGGCGGATCAACACTGAAGCTTTCTTT	CAIKGRINTEAFF
-	TRBV11-2	-	TRBJ2-5	TGTGCCAGCAGCTTATGGGACGAAAACACTGGGGGGACCCAGTACTTC	CASSLWDENTGGTQYF
TRBD2	TRBV7-9	-	TRBJ2-1	TGTGCCAGCAGCCCACGGGGCGGGAGTGATGAGCAGTTCTTC	CASSPRGGSDEQFF
-	TRBV5-1	-	TRBJ2-1	TGCGCCAGCAGCTTGGATCCGCCGAAGCTGTATGATGAGCAGTTCTTC	CASSLDPPKLYDEQFF
-	TRBV5-5	-	TRBJ2-1	TGTGCCAGCAGCTTCCGACTGGGGGGAGGCAACGAGCAGTTCTTC	CASSFRLGGGNEQFF
-	TRBV29-1	-	TRBJ1-4	TGCAGCGTCGGGGCGGGGGAGGCTGAAAAACTGTTTTTT	CSVGAGEAEKLFF
TRBD2	TRBV20-1	few	TRBJ2-5	TGCAGTGCTAGACGCGGGGGGGCAGGAGAGACCCAGTACTTC	CSARRGGAGETQYF
-	TRBV7-7	many	TRBJ2-5	TGTGCCAGCAGTTCTCAGAGACAAGAGACCCAGTACTTC	CASSSQRQETQYF